This T cell receptor beta chain was identified during a study of T cell responses to AZD1222 COVID-19 vaccine. The CDR3 extends over 15 amino acids. V was pared by 6 bases and J by 4 bases, with 18 bases between. Germline CDR1 MDHEN, CDR2 SYDVKM. Sequencing used immunoSEQ multiplex PCR; TCRdb keeps in-frame clones, though not all of them. This table holds about 130,000 clones, approximately 88% found once. The genes are TRBV28 and TRBJ1-2; D ambiguous. The receptor's source is an adult in good health. The sample in question was peripheral blood, obtained on day 0 of AZD1222 vaccination. The CDR3 loop reads CASSPPWESSYGYTF. The CDR3 region has the DNA TGTGCCAGCAGCCCCCCCTGGGAGAGTAGCTATGGCTACACCTTC.